The source of this T cell receptor beta chain is a study of blood T cell repertoires in COVID-19. Trimming stripped 3 bases from V and 7 bases from J, with 10 bases between. Germline CDR1 DFQATT, CDR2 SNEGSKA (reference sequence). There are 11 residues in the CDR3. Clones were read by immunoSEQ multiplex PCR, and TCRdb kept only the in-frame ones, dropping some. The table shows around 160,000 clones, with 84% occurring only once. The sequence derives from a woman aged 50 to 60 who had been exposed to COVID-19. The specimen sequenced was PBMCs or T cells enriched from blood (not recorded which). The gene calls are TRBV20-1 and TRBJ2-7, with a possible D match to TRBD2 (5 bases). CDR3 in DNA: TGCAGTGCTAGGGGCCAGCGGGAGCAGTACTTC. Translating gives CSARGQREQYF.